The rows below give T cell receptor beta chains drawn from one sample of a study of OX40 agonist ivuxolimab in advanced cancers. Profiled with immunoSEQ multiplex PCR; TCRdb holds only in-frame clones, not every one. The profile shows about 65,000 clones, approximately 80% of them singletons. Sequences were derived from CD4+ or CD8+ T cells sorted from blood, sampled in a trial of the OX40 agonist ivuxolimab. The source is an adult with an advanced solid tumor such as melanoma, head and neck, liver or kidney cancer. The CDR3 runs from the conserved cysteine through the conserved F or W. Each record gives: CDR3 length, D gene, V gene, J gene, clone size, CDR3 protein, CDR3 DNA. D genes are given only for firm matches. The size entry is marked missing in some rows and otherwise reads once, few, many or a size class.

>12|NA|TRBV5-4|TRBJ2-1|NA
CASSLDYNEQFF
TGTGCCAGCAGCCTCGACTATAATGAGCAGTTCTTC
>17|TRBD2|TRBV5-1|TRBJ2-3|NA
CASSPNSLASGVDTQYF
TGCGCCAGCAGCCCAAACTCACTAGCGAGCGGGGTAGATACGCAGTATTTT
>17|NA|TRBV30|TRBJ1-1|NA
CAWSNPRGSPFSTEAFF
TGTGCCTGGTCCAACCCCAGGGGATCGCCTTTTAGCACTGAAGCTTTCTTT
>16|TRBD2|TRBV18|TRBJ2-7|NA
CASSPRGPGLENEQYF
TGTGCCAGCTCACCGCGGGGTCCGGGACTAGAGAACGAGCAGTACTTC
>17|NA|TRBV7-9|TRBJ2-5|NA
CASSPYPNRLWEETQYF
TGTGCCAGCAGCCCCTACCCAAACAGACTATGGGAAGAGACCCAGTACTTC
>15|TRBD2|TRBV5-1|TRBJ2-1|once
CASSLFSGKADEQFF
TGCGCCAGCAGCTTGTTTAGCGGGAAGGCTGATGAGCAGTTCTTC
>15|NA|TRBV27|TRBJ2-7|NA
CASSLTGLGGYEQYF
TGTGCCAGCAGTTTAACTGGACTAGGGGGCTACGAGCAGTACTTC
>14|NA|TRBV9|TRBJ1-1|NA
CASSVVGVGTEAFF
TGTGCCAGCAGCGTAGTGGGGGTTGGGACTGAAGCTTTCTTT
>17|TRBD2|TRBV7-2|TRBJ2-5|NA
CASSLAFAAGERETQYF
TGTGCCAGCAGCTTAGCGTTCGCGGCGGGAGAGCGGGAGACCCAGTACTTC
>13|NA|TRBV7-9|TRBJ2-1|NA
CASSFPNEDEQFF
TGTGCCAGCAGCTTTCCCAATGAGGATGAGCAGTTCTTC
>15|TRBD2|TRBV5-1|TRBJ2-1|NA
CASSLVSGSRGEQFF
TGCGCCAGCAGCTTGGTTAGCGGGAGTCGGGGTGAGCAGTTCTTC